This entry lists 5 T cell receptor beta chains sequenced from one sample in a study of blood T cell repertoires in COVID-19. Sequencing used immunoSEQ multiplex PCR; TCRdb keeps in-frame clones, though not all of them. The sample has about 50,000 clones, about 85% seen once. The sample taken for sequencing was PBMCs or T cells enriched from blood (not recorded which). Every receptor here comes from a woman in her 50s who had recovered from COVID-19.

CDR3 in amino acids: CASSQEATGGYEKLFF. The CDR3 DNA sequence: TGCGCCAGCAGCCAAGAAGCCACGGGGGGTTATGAAAAACTGTTTTTT. This chain uses TRBV4-1 with TRBJ1-4, with a weak D call TRBD1 (5 bases). The CDR3 is 16 amino acids. The germline V gene encodes CDR1 MGHRA and CDR2 YSYEKL. Between the trimmed V and J ends, which lost 0 bases and 6 bases, there was a span of 14 bases.

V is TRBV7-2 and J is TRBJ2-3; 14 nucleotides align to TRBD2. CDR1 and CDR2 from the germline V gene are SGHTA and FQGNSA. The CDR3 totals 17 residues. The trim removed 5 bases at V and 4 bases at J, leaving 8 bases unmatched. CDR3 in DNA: TGTGCCAGCAGCCTCTCCCCGGGACTAGCGGGGGCAGATACGCAGTATTTT. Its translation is CASSLSPGLAGADTQYF.

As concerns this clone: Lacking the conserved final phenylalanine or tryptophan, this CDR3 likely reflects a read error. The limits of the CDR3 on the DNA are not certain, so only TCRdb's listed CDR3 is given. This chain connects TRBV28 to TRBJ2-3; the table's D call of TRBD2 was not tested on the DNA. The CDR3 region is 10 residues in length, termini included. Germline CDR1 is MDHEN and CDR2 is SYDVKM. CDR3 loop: CASTPRSGRR.

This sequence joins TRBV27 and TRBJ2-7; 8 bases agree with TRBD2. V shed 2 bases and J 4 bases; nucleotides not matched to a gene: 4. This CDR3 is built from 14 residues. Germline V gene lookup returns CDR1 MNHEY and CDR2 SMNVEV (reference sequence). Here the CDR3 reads CASSLRRGGYEQYF. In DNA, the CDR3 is TGTGCCAGCAGTTTACGTCGGGGGGGGTACGAGCAGTACTTC.

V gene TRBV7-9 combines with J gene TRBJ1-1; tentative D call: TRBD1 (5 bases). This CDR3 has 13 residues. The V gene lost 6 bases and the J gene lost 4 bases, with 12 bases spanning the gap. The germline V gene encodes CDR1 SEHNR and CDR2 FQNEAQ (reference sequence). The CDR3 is CASSHLGGTEAFF. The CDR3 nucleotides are TGTGCCAGCAGTCATTTGGGGGGCACTGAAGCTTTCTTT.